The clone carrying this T cell receptor (beta chain) was found a few times. CDR1 is LGHNA and CDR2 is YNFKEQ in the germline V gene. Trimming removed 0 bases at V and 0 bases at J, with 3 bases between. The CDR3 extends over 13 amino acids. The sample comes from a study of blood T cell repertoires in COVID-19. Turning to the study itself: Donors in the United States, Italy and Spain gave samples during acute or convalescent COVID-19. The cDNA or gDNA used as material had been derived from T cells, B-cell-depleted T cells, or PBMCs.

Original data processing: The authors estimated nucleated cell counts from reference gene primer amplification. The protocol was immunoSEQ multiplex PCR, while the TCRdb copy is restricted to in-frame clones and leaves out a portion. V and J calls and clone size are given by that table; D and trimming were obtained from the DNA. The repertoire holds under 200,000 clones, approximately 86% seen once, with roughly 0.95% in the top ten. The receptor comes from a man aged 18 to 35 with acute or convalescent COVID-19. The sequencing sample was made of peripheral blood. The V call is TRBV4-2, the J call TRBJ2-7; D gene unclear. The DNA of the CDR3 is TGTGCCAGCAGCCAAGATCTCTCCTACGAGCAGTACGTC. This gives the protein CASSQDLSYEQYV.